This T cell receptor (beta chain) was captured by sequencing in a study of cytomegalovirus exposure and HLA in healthy donors. The assay was immunoSEQ multiplex PCR, and TCRdb's table has in-frame clones only and misses some. The data contain about 330,000 clones, roughly nine tenths of them singletons. Germline lookup yields CDR1 MNHEY and CDR2 SMNVEV (reference sequence). V was clipped by 5 bases and J by 2 bases; unmatched bases: 5. This CDR3 region has 14 residues. Sequencing was done on a sample of PBMCs. This sequence originates from a woman in her 30s in good health and CMV-seropositive. The chain has TRBV27 and TRBJ2-7; 8 bases are shared with TRBD2. The CDR3, as DNA: TGTGCCAGCAGTGAACTAGCGGCAACCTACGAGCAGTACTTC. Translated: CASSELAATYEQYF.